The rows below give T cell receptor beta chains drawn from one sample of a study of regulatory T cells in long-lasting Graves disease. TCRdb called the multiplex PCR reads again in MiXCR, with one record for every CDR3 protein. The data show around 500,000 distinct CDR3 sequences, 13% seen once. These data are also associated with another study on T cells in Graves' hyperthyroidism and ophthalmopathy.

Sequencing was performed on peripheral blood mononuclear cells (PBMCs), taken at new diagnosis, from a patient treated with antithyroid drugs. The receptors derive from a young man with Graves disease. Both conserved end residues are part of each CDR3. Each record gives: clone size, D gene, J gene, V gene, CDR3 DNA, CDR3 protein. D genes are given only for firm matches. Expanded clones are given a class, and other clones once, few, many or no size at all.

few,-,TRBJ1-6,TRBV30,TGTGCCTGGAAATTGGGTCAGGGTCTTAATTCACCCCTCCACTTT,CAWKLGQGLNSPLHF
many,-,TRBJ1-1,TRBV20-1,TGCAGTGCTGCCGGGGACCTGGGGCGAACTGAAGCTTTCTTT,CSAAGDLGRTEAFF
many,-,TRBJ2-7,TRBV7-2,TGTGCCAGCAGTTGGACGAGTGGTCCCTACGAGCAGTACTTC,CASSWTSGPYEQYF
many,-,TRBJ1-2,TRBV28,TGTGCCAGCACCTCGGCAGCTTGGTATGGCTACACCTTC,CASTSAAWYGYTF
many,-,TRBJ1-5,TRBV29-1,TGCAGCGCCCGCGTGAGTGGGCCCCATAGCAATCAGCCCCAGCATTTT,CSARVSGPHSNQPQHF
-,-,TRBJ2-1,TRBV20-1,TGCAGTGCTAGCCCCCTGGGACTTCCCTACAATGAGCAGTTCTTC,CSASPLGLPYNEQFF
-,-,TRBJ2-7,TRBV12-3/TRBV12-4,TGTGCCAGCAGTTTACCCCTTAGCGGTAGCTCCTACGAGCAGTACTTC,CASSLPLSGSSYEQYF
-,-,TRBJ2-1,TRBV6-2/TRBV6-3,TGTGCCAGCAGTTACTCAGGGGAACCCTACAATGAGCAGTTCTTC,CASSYSGEPYNEQFF
many,TRBD1,TRBJ2-2,TRBV11-2,TGTGCCAGCAGCTTAGTAGGGACAGGGGGCACCGGGGAGCTGTTTTTT,CASSLVGTGGTGELFF
many,TRBD2,TRBJ2-7,TRBV6-2/TRBV6-3,TGTGCAGGAAGGAGCGGGATTCCCTACGAGCAGTACTTC,CAGRSGIPYEQYF
many,-,TRBJ1-2,TRBV24-1,TGTGCCACCAGTGACTACAGGGCGACCTATGGCTACACCTTC,CATSDYRATYGYTF
many,TRBD1,TRBJ2-1,TRBV2,TGTGCCAGCACGGGACAGCCCGACAATGAGCAGTTCTTC,CASTGQPDNEQFF
-,-,TRBJ1-2,TRBV10-3,TGTGCCATCAGGGACAGTACCTCAGGGGGCTACACCTTC,CAIRDSTSGGYTF
few,-,TRBJ2-7,TRBV29-1,TGCAGCGTTGTGGGTCCTGCCTACGAGCAGTACTTC,CSVVGPAYEQYF
many,TRBD2,TRBJ2-5,TRBV11-2,TGTGCCAGCAGTTTTATAGCGGGAGGAATCCAAGAGACCCAGTACTTC,CASSFIAGGIQETQYF
many,TRBD2,TRBJ2-2,TRBV20-1,TGCAGTGCTGCCGGGACTAGCGGCCGGAGCGGGGAGCTGTTTTTT,CSAAGTSGRSGELFF
many,-,TRBJ2-3,TRBV13,TGTGCCAGCAGCCCTCCGAGAGATACGCAGTATTTT,CASSPPRDTQYF
-,TRBD1,TRBJ2-3,TRBV12-3/TRBV12-4,TGTGCCAGCACCTCACAGGGGGCGCGTGCAGATACGCAGTATTTT,CASTSQGARADTQYF